This T cell receptor (beta chain) was identified during a study of early T cells in non-severe SARS-CoV-2 infection. Trimming left V 8 bases short and J 2 bases short, with 10 bases between. The CDR3 is made up of 13 amino acids. This clonotype is deemed medium-sized (0.01 to 0.1%). TCRdb analysed the 5' RACE reads with MiXCR anew, one entry per CDR3 protein. The sample shows about 83,000 distinct CDR3 sequences, about 14% of them seen only once. The chain couples TRBV12-3 or TRBV12-4 to TRBJ1-5, with D unresolved. The receptor was derived from an adult who was a healthcare worker with PCR-confirmed SARS-CoV-2 infection or an uninfected control (not recorded which). Sequencing input: whole blood. Here the CDR3 reads CASSPGGNQPQHF. For the CDR3, the DNA is TGTGCCAGCTCACCAGGCGGCAATCAGCCCCAGCATTTT.